This entry is about one T cell receptor (beta chain). What it recognizes is unknown. Germline loops: CDR1 LNHDA, CDR2 SQIVND (reference sequence). Deletions cut 6 bases from V and 5 bases from J, with 13 bases between. CDR3 length: 13 amino acids. This specimen belongs to a study of cytomegalovirus exposure and HLA in healthy donors. Overall study findings and caveats: Near-uniform donor sequencing depth was presumed by presence/absence analyses. Further analysis, carried out later, found HLA-associated TCR beta chains more clonally expanded than equally common other chains.

PCR was performed using 60 Vbeta and 13 Jbeta primers. Assay used: immunoSEQ multiplex PCR; TCRdb lists only in-frame clones, some missing. The sample includes approximately 73,000 clones, 60% to 85% seen only once; the top ten take approximately 13%. Sequenced: PBMCs. The receptor's source is a man in his 70s in good health and CMV-seronegative. V gene TRBV19 combines with J gene TRBJ1-1; D might be TRBD1 (5 bases). The CDR3 DNA sequence: TGTGCCAGTAGCACCGGGGGAGGTACTGAAGCTTTCTTT. This encodes CASSTGGGTEAFF.